This TCR beta chain was obtained from a study of T cell changes during pregnancy in multiple sclerosis. Germline V CDR1 and CDR2: SGHVS, FNYEAQ. CDR3 length: 17 residues. The V gene lost 6 bases and the J gene lost 6 bases, with 27 bases spanning the gap. Here immunoSEQ multiplex PCR was the method, and the copy in TCRdb shows in-frame clones only, minus some. There are tens of thousands of clones in the sample; about 91% occur only once, and about 11% lies in the top ten. The chain has TRBV7-6 and TRBJ2-7; D might be TRBD2 (6 bases). This TCR came from a female donor with multiple sclerosis, enrolled in a pregnancy study. The starting material was CD8+ T cells from peripheral blood mononuclear cells, obtained in the second trimester of pregnancy. The CDR3 is CASRWEAGRQSLGEQYF. In nucleotides, the CDR3 is TGTGCCAGCAGATGGGAGGCGGGCCGGCAGAGTTTAGGCGAGCAGTACTTC.